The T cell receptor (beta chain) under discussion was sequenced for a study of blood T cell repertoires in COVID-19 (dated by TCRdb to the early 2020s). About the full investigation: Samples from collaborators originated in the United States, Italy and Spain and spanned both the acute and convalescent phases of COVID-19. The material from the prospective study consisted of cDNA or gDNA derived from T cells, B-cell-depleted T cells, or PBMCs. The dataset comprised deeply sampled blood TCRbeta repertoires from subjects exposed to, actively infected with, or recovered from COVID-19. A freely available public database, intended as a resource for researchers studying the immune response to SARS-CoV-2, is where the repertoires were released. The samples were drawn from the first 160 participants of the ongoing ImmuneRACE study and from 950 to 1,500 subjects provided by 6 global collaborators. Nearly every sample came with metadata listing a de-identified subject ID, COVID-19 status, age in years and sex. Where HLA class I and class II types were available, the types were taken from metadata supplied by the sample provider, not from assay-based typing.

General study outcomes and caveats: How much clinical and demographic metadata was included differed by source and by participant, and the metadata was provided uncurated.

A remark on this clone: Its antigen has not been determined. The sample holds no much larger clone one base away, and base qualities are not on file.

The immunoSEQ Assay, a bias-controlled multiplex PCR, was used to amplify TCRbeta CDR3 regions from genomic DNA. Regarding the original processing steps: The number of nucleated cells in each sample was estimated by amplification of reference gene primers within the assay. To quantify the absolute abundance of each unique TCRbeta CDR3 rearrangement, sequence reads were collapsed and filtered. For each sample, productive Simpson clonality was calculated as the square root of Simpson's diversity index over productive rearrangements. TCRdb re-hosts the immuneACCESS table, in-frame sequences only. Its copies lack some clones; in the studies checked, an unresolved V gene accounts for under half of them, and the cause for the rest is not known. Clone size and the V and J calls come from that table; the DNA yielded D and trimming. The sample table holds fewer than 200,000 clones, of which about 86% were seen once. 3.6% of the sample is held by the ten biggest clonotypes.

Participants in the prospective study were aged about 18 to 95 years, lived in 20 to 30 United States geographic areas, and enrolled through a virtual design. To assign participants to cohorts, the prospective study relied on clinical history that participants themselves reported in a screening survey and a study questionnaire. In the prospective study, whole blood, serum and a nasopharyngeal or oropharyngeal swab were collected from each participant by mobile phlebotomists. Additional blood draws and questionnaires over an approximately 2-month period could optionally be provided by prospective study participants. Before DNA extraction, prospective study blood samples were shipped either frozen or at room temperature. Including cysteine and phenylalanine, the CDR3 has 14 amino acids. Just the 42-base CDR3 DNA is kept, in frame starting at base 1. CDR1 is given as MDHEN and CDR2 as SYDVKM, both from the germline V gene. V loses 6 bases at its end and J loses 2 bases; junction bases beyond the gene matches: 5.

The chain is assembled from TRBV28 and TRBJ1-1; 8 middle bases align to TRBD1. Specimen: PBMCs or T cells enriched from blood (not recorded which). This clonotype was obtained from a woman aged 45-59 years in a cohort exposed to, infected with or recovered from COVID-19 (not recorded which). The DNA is TGTGCCAGCAGATCCACAGGGGGAAACACTGAAGCTTTCTTT. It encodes CASRSTGGNTEAFF.